This entry is about one T cell receptor (beta chain). Everyone who took part was roughly 18 to 89 years old, and they came from 24 US areas. Participants reported their clinical history, and cohort assignment relied on those reports. The source of the sample is a study of blood T cell repertoires in COVID-19. Methods used by the authors: Amplification of reference gene primers provided the estimated nucleated cell counts. TCRdb keeps only in-frame clones here, not all; method: immunoSEQ multiplex PCR. The DNA gave D and trimming, while V, J and clone size come from that table. There are approximately 140,000 clones in the sample; about 80% occur only once, and 2% to 2.5% lies in the top ten. Deletions cut 5 bases from V and 8 bases from J, with 12 bases between. Per germline, CDR1 LNHDA and CDR2 SQIVND (reference sequence). This CDR3 comprises 12 residues.

This receptor was obtained from a man aged 35-49 years with acute COVID-19. This rearrangement joins TRBV19 to TRBJ1-1; weak D call: TRBD1 (6 bases). The specimen sequenced was PBMCs or T cells enriched from blood (not recorded which). CDR3 coding DNA: TGTGCCAGTAGTTCAGCAGGGGAGGAAGCTTTCTTT. It translates to CASSSAGEEAFF. Full variable domain (rest looked up from reference TRBV19 and TRBJ1-1): DGGITQSPKYLFRKEGQNVTLSCEQNLNHDAMYWYRQDPGQGLRLIYYSQIVNDFQKGDIAEGYSVSREKKESFPLTVTSAQKNPTAFYLCASSSAGEEAFFGQGTRLTVV.